Below, 2 T cell receptor beta chains from the same sample are listed, as sequenced in a study of CD8 T cells in Susac syndrome. Reverse transcription of roughly 0.45 to 1 ug RNA used random hexamers. TCRdb reprocessed the immunoSEQ multiplex PCR reads via MiXCR and lists one record per CDR3 protein. The sample includes 150,000 or so distinct CDR3 sequences, 90% to 95% seen only once; the top ten take more than 0.12%. The source material was CD4+ T cells from PBMCs. The receptors were sampled from a human donor in good health.

The chain uses TRBV20-1 and TRBJ2-5, with TRBD2 matching over 7 bases. From germline, CDR1 is DFQATT and CDR2 SNEGSKA (reference sequence). Trimming at V came to 7 bases and at J to 0 bases, leaving 8 bases not matched to a gene. This CDR3 region has 14 residues. DNA of the CDR3: TGCAGTGTATCCATGGGACTATACCAAGAGACCCAGTACTTC. Translation gives CSVSMGLYQETQYF.

This rearrangement joins TRBV20-1 to TRBJ2-7; TRBD2 aligns across 15 bases. The CDR3 contains 12 residues. Per the germline V gene, CDR1 is DFQATT and CDR2 is SNEGSKA (reference sequence). The CDR3, as DNA: TGCAGAATGGGGACTAGCGGGGGGAAGCAGTACTTC. It translates to CRMGTSGGKQYF.